This TCR beta chain was sequenced for a study of T-cell memory formation after mild COVID-19. Study-level points and caveats: Nothing confirmed that second-wave clones peaking on day 37 were specific for SARS-CoV-2. Clones contracting over day 15 to 85 were CD4/CD8 balanced, with later expanders leaning CD4+. Certain responding clones were present in pre-infection memory, suggesting participation of cross-reactive memory.

TCRdb re-called the 5' RACE reads through MiXCR, storing one row per CDR3 protein. Of 550,000 to 650,000 distinct CDR3 sequences in the sample, roughly 17% were seen once. V was shortened by 0 bases and J by 3 bases, with 7 bases between the two germline ends. This CDR3 is 14 amino acids long. CDR1 is SGDLS, CDR2 YYNGEE, per germline. Of note for this clonotype: Antigen: not known.

The sequence was obtained from an adult woman who had mild COVID-19 (a few samples of this study predate the infection). Cell type and time point are not known. The rearrangement links TRBV9 to TRBJ2-1; tentative D call: TRBD2 (5 bases). The source material was PBMCs or a T cell subset sorted from them (not recorded which). The CDR3 loop is CASSVGEGYNEQFF. In DNA, the CDR3 is TGTGCCAGCAGCGTAGGTGAGGGCTACAATGAGCAGTTCTTC.